This TCR beta chain was captured in a study of CD8+ T cells in alopecia areata. Germline V gene lookup returns CDR1 SNHLY and CDR2 FYNNEI. CDR3 length: 15 residues. Deletions cut 0 bases from V and 6 bases from J, with 14 bases between. Notes on this clone: Its cognate antigen is unknown.

As the sequencing template, cDNA was produced by extracting RNA and reverse transcribing it. The repertoire was sequenced with immunoSEQ multiplex PCR; TCRdb's copy has only in-frame clones and lacks some. There are 200,000 to 250,000 clones in the sample; roughly 40% occur only once, and 2.6% lies in the top ten. Treatment described: oral pan-JAK inhibitor, 5-10 mg twice daily. Specimens obtained from alopecia areata patients comprised lesional scalp punch biopsies and peripheral blood. Study results and limitations: Resident alphabeta T cells of normal skin are also sequenced in scalp samples.

The chain has TRBV2 and TRBJ1-1; possibly TRBD1 for D (6 bases). The sequences come from CD4+ T cells sorted from blood, collected at approximately week 39, from a patient treated with tofacitinib. The TCR comes from a human donor with alopecia areata. CDR3 bases: TGTGCCAGCAGTGAAGCGAGGACAGTAGGAGCTGAAGCTTTCTTT. Translation gives CASSEARTVGAEAFF.